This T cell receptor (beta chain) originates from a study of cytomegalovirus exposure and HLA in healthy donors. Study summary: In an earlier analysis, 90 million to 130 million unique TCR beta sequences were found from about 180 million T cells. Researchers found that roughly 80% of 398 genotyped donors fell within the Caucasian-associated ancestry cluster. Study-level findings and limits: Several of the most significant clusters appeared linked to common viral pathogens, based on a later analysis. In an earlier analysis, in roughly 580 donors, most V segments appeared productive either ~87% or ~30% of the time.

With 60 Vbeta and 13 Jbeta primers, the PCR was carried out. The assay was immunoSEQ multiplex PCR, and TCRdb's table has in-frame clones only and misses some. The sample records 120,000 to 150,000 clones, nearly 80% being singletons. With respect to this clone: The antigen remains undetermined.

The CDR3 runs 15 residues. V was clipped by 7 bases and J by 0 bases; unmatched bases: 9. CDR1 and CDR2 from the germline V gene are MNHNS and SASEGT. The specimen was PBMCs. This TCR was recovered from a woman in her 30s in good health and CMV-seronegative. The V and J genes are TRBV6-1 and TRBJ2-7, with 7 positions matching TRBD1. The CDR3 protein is CASNKKGDSSYEQYF. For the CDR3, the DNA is TGTGCCAGCAACAAAAAGGGGGACAGCTCCTACGAGCAGTACTTC.